This record concerns one T cell receptor (beta chain) sequence. The antigen is not known. Mismatch with germline at one junction end may stem from a read error. Sequenced by immunoSEQ multiplex PCR; TCRdb stores in-frame clones only, minus some. The data show 45,000 to 65,000 clones, about 87% seen once. The data were taken from a study of T cell responses to AZD1222 COVID-19 vaccine. Study results and caveats: White British ancestry dominated among donors, who included more females, and clonal diversity was possibly underestimated. A reported finding is that nearly half of spike-specific TCRs target unmutated variant regions.

CDR1 is SGDLS and CDR2 is YYNGEE in the germline V gene. CDR3 size: 11 residues. The chain is built from TRBV9 and TRBJ1-3; D might be TRBD1 (5 bases). This sample comprised peripheral blood, obtained 28 days after the second AZD1222 dose. The TCR originated in an adult who received the AZD1222 COVID-19 vaccine. As DNA, the CDR3 is TGTGCCAGCAGCGTAAATCGGGACCTTCATTTT. Its protein is CASSVNRDLHF.